The clone carrying this T cell receptor (beta chain) came up a few times. The antigen is not known. The germline CDR1 and CDR2 sequences are LGHNA and YSLEER. The CDR3 totals 17 residues. V shed 0 bases, J shed 6 bases, and the junction held 10 bases outside the gene matches. The data stem from a study of T-cell memory formation after mild COVID-19. General study findings and limits: Second-wave clones reaching peak frequency on day 37 lacked confirmed SARS-CoV-2 specificity. There were some responding clones in pre-infection memory, which suggested that cross-reactive memory had joined. Clones contracting across day 15 to 85 had a balanced CD4/CD8 profile; later expanding clones leaned CD4+.

TCRdb independently ran MiXCR on the 5' RACE reads; one entry per CDR3 protein. The sample includes 400,000 or so distinct CDR3 sequences, 20% of them seen just once. The V call is TRBV4-3, the J call TRBJ2-2; 7 nucleotides align to TRBD2. The receptor was derived from an adult woman who had mild COVID-19 (a few samples of this study predate the infection). Cell type and time point are not known. The sample consisted of PBMCs or a T cell subset sorted from them (not recorded which). The CDR3 reads CASSQDYMGGNAGELFF. CDR3 in DNA: TGCGCCAGCAGCCAAGATTATATGGGAGGGAATGCCGGGGAGCTGTTTTTT.